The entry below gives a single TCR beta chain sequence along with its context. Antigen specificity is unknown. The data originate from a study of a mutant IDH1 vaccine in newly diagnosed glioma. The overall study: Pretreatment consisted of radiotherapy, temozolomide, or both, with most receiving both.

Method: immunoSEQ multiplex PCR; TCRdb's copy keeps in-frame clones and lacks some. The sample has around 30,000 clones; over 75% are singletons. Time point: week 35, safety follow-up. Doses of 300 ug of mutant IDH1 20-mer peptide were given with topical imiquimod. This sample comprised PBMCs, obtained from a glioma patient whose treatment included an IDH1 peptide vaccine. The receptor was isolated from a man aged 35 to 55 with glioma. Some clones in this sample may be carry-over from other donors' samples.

The CDR3 DNA is TGTGCCAGCAGCCAAATACTAGCGGGGGCCCCGAGCTCCTACAATGAGCAGTTCTTC. Residues: CASSQILAGAPSSYNEQFF. The chain employs TRBV5-6 and TRBJ2-1; 11 nucleotides align to TRBD2. V shed 4 bases and J 0 bases; nucleotides not matched to a gene: 12. The CDR3 has 19 residues. CDR1 SGHDT and CDR2 YYEEEE come from the germline V gene.